This T cell receptor (beta chain) was documented in a study of shared clonotypes between healthy human individuals. Overall study findings and caveats: Generation probabilities of non-shared clonotypes were lower (relative to those shared by all four donors). The sharing of 4.5% to 6.5% of naive CD4 clonotypes was seen across a few donors.

CDR1 is SGHRS, CDR2 YFSETQ, per germline. Trimming pared 0 bases from V and 6 bases from J, leaving 10 bases between. CDR3 size: 13 residues. As to this clone: Its specificity is unknown.

The data were produced by immunoSEQ multiplex PCR, yet TCRdb's version contains in-frame clones alone and is incomplete. The table records roughly 2.1 million clones, roughly 91% of them present only once. CD8 cells classed as naive were CD45RO-negative and positively selected for CCR7, excluding terminally differentiated effector memory CD45RA+ cells. The source is a young man in good health. Some clones in this sample may be carry-over from other donors' samples. Sequencing was performed on naive CD8+ T cells from PBMCs. The chain couples TRBV5-1 to TRBJ2-7; no clear D gene. The CDR3 region has the DNA TGCGCCAGCAGCTTGGGCCCATCTCGCGAGCAGTACTTC. This encodes CASSLGPSREQYF.